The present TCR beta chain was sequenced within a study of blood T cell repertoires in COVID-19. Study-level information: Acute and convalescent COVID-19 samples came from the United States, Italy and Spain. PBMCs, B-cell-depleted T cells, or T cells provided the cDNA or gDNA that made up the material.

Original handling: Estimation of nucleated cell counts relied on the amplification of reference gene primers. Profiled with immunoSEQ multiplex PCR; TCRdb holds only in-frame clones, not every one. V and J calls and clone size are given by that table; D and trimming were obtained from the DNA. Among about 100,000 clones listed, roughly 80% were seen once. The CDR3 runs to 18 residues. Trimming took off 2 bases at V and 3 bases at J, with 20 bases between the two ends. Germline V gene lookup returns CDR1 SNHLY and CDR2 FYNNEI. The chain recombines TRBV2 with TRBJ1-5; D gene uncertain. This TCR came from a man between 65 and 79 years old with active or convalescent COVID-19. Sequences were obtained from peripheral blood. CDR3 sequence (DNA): TGTGCCAGCAGTGAACGAGTCATTGGCGGGGTCCCCAATCAGCCCCAGCATTTT. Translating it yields CASSERVIGGVPNQPQHF.